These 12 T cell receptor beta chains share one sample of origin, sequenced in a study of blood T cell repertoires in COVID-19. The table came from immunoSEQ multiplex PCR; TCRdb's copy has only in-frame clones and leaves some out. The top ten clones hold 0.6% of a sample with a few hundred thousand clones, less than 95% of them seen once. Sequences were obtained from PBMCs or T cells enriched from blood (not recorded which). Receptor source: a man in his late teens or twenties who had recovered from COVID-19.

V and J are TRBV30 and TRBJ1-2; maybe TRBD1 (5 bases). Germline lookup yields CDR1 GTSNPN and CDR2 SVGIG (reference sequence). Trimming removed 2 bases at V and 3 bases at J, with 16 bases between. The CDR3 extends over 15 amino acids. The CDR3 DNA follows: TGTGCCTGGAGTCCCCCCCACAGGACCCACTATGGCTACACCTTC. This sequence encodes CAWSPPHRTHYGYTF. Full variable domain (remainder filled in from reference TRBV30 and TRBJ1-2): SQTIHQWPATLVQPVGSPLSLECTVEGTSNPNLYWYRQAAGRGLQLLFYSVGIGQISSEVPQNLSASRPQDRQFILSSKKLLLSDSGFYLCAWSPPHRTHYGYTFGSGTRLTVV.

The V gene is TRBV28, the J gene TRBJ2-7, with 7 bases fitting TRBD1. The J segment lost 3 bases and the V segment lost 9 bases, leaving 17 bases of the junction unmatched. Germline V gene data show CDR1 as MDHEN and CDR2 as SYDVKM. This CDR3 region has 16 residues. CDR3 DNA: TGTGCCAGTAGACGGGCCGGGACAGCAAGAAACTACGAGCAGTACTTC. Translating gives CASRRAGTARNYEQYF.

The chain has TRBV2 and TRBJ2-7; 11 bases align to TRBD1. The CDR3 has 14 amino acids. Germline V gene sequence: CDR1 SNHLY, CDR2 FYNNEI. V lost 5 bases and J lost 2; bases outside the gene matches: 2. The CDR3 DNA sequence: TGTGCCAGCAGTAGGGGACAGGGGGCCTACGAGCAGTACTTC. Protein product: CASSRGQGAYEQYF.

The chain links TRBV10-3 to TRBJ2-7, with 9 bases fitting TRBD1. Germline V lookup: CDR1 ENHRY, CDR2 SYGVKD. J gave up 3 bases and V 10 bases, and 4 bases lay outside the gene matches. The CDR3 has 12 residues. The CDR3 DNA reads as TGTGCCACATTGGGACAGGGCTACGAGCAGTACTTC. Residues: CATLGQGYEQYF.

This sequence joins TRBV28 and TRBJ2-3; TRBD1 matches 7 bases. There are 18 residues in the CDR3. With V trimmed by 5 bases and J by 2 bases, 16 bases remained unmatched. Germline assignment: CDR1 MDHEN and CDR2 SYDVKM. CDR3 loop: CASSPLSLDRSPTDTQYF. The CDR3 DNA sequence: TGTGCCAGCAGTCCACTGAGCCTGGACAGGTCCCCCACAGATACGCAGTATTTT.

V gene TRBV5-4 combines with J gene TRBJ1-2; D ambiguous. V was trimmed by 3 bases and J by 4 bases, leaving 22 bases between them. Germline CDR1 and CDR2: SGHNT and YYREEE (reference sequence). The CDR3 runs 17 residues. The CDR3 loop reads CASSSRLPYGEGYGYTF. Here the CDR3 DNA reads TGTGCCAGCAGCTCACGACTGCCATATGGGGAGGGCTATGGCTACACCTTC. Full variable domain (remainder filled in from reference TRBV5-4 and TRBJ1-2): ETGVTQSPTHLIKTRGQQVTLRCSSQSGHNTVSWYQQALGQGPQFIFQYYREEENGRGNFPPRFSGLQFPNYSSELNVNALELDDSALYLCASSSRLPYGEGYGYTFGSGTRLTVV.

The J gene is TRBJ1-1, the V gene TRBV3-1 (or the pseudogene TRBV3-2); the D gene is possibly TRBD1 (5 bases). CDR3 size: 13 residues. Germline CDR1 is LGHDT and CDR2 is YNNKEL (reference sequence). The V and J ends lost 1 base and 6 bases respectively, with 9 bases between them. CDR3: CASSQAKGSEAFF. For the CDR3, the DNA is TGTGCCAGCAGCCAAGCCAAGGGGTCTGAAGCTTTCTTT.

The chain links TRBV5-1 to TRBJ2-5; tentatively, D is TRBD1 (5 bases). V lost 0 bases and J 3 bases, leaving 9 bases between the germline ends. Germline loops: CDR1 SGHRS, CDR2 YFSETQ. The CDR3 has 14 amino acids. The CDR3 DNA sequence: TGCGCCAGCAGCTTGGCAGGGATAGAAGAGACCCAGTACTTC. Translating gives CASSLAGIEETQYF.

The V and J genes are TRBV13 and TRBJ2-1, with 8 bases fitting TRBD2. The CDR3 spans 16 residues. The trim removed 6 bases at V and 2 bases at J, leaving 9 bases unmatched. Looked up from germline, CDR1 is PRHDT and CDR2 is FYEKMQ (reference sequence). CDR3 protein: CASSPSGRGPYNEQFF. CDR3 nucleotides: TGTGCCAGCAGTCCCAGCGGGAGAGGCCCCTACAATGAGCAGTTCTTC. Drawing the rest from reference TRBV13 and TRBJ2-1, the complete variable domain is AAGVIQSPRHLIKEKRETATLKCYPIPRHDTVYWYQQGPGQDPQFLISFYEKMQSDKGSIPDRFSAQQFSDYHSELNMSSLELGDSALYFCASSPSGRGPYNEQFFGPGTRLTVL.

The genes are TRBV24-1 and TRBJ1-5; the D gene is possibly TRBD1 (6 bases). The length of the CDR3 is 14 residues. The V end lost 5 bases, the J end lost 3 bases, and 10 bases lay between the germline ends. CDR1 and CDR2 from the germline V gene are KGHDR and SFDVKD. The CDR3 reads CATSGAGVNQPQHF. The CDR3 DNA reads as TGTGCCACCAGTGGTGCAGGGGTCAATCAGCCCCAGCATTTT.

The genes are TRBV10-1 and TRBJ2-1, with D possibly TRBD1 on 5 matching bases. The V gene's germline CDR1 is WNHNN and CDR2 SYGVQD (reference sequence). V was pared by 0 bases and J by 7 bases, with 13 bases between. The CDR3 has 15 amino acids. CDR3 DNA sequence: TGCGCCAGCAGTGAGTCAGGGGATTTCGGAAATGAGCAGTTCTTC. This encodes CASSESGDFGNEQFF.

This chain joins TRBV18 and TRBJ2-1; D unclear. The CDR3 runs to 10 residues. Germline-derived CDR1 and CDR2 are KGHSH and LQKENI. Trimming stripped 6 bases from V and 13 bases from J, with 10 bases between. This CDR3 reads CASSDSEQFF. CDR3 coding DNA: TGTGCCAGCTCCGACTCCGAACAGTTCTTC.